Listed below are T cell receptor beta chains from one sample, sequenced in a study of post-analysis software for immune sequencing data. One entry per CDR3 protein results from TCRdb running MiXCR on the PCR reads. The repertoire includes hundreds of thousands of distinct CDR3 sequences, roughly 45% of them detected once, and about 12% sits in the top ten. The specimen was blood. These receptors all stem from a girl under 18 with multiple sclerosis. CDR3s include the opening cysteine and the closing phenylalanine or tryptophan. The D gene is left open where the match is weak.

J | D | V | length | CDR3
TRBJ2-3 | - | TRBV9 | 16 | CASSVVAAGDTDTQYF
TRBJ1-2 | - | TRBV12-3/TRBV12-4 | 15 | CASSLRRPANYGYTF
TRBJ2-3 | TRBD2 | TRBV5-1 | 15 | CASATRTSGRDTQYF
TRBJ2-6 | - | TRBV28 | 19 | CASDPRRGPFVSGANVLTF
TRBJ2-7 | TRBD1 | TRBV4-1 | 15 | CASSQVGTGNYEQYF
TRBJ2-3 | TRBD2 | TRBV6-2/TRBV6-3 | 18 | CASTGHSPILAGRDTQYF
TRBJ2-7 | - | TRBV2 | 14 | CATRTGRSSYEQYF
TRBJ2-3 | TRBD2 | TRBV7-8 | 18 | CASSLLSSGSAGTDTQYF
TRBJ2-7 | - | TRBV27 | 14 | CASSYTGLSYEQYF
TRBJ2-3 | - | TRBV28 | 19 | CASSAPLLATAEGPDTQYF
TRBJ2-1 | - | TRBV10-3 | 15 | CAISEGKASRNEQFF
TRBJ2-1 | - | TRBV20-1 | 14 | CSAQRRGPYNEQFF
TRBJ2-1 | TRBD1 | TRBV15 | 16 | CATSRTDRGPRNEQFF
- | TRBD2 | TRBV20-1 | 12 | CSAAGGGLEQYF
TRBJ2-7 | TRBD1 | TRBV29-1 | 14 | CSVEGFRDSYEQYF
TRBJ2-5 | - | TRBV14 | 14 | CASSHPDSQETQYF
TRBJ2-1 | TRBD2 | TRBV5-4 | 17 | CASSRDPGLAVYNEQFF
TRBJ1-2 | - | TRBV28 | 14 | CASSLGHNNYGYTF
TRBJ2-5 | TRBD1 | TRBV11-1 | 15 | CASSLYWTGTETQYF
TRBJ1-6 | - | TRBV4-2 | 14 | CASSQDLGGFTLHF
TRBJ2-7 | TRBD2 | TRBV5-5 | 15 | CASSLVQRGAYEQYF
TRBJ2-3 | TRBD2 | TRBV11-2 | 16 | CASSIQEGLAGVTQYF
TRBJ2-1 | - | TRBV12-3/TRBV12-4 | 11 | CASSLRLSQFF
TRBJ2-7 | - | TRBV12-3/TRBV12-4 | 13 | CASCHDRIGEQYF
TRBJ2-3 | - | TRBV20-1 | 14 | CSASWRDGGDTQYF
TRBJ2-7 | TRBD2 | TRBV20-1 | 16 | CSARDQGGRDFYEQYF
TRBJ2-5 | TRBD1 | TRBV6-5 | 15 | CASRQTGVGQETQYF
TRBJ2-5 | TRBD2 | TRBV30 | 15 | CAWDGTSGQTETQYF
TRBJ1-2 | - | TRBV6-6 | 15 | CASILRADSFYGYTF
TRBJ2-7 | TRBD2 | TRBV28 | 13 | CALSRLAGDEQYF
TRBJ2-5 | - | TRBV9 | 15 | CASSVVPRLDSEQYF
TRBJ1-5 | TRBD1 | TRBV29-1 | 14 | CSVRDRGSNQPQHF
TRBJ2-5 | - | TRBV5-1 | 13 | CASSLVGTETQYF
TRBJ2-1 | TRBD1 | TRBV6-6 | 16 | CASSYDWTGGDNEQFF
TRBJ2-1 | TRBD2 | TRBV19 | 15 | CASSLLAGRYNEQFF
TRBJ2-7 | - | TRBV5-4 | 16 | CASSITPGLSSYEQYF
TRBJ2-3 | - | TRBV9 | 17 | CASSVELGLGTPDTQYF
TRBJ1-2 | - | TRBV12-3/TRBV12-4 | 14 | CASSLRRLPYGYTF
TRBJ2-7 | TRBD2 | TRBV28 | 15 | CASSLYRGVPYEQYF
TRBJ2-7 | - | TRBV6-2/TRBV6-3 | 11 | CATRHTYEQYF
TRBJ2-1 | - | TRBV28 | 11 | CVSNRLHEQFF
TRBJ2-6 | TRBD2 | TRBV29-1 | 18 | CSVEDVAGDLAGANVLTF